The entry that follows covers one TCR beta chain sequence. The antigen is undetermined. This record belongs to a study of T cell responses to AZD1222 COVID-19 vaccine. Across the study: The study pooled second doses at about 4 or about 12 weeks.

Study-wide results and caveats: CD4 TCRs associated with vaccination spanned spike, dominating at 160-218 and 743-854.

TCRdb's table, derived via immunoSEQ multiplex PCR, lists solely in-frame clones and lacks some. In the table there are fewer than 90,000 clones, roughly 88% of which are singletons. Trimming stripped 2 bases from V and 3 bases from J, with 8 bases between. CDR3 size: 14 residues. The sequences come from peripheral blood, collected on day 0 of AZD1222 vaccination. The J gene is TRBJ1-5, the V gene TRBV23-1; D remains ambiguous. TRBV23-1 is treated as an ORF (open reading frame) with a function not yet certain. The TCR was taken from an adult in good health. CDR3: CASSQEPDNQPQHF. As DNA, the CDR3 is TGCGCCAGCAGTCAAGAGCCAGACAATCAGCCCCAGCATTTT.